The rows below give T cell receptor beta chains drawn from one sample of a study of Ad26.COV2.S vaccination and SARS-CoV-2 variants. Clones were read by immunoSEQ multiplex PCR, and TCRdb kept only the in-frame ones, dropping some. This sample has some 350,000 clones, with roughly 85% found just once. The sequenced sample was peripheral blood, obtained in a trial of Ad26.COV2.S vaccine versus placebo. These receptor sequences come from a person between 18 and 59 years old who received the Ad26.COV2.S COVID-19 vaccine or a placebo. Both conserved end residues are part of each CDR3. D genes are given only for firm matches. Only part of the rows carry a size: once, few, many, or a class if the clone is expanded.

D	V	size	J	DNA	CDR3
-	TRBV27	few	TRBJ2-7	TGTGCCAGCAGAATTTCTACTGGGGCTCTATACGAGCAGTACTTC	CASRISTGALYEQYF
-	TRBV9	-	TRBJ2-2	TGTGCCAGCAGCCCCACGGAGGGAAACACCGGGGAGCTGTTTTTT	CASSPTEGNTGELFF
TRBD1	TRBV5-5	few	TRBJ2-5	TGTGCCAGCAGCTTGGTTGCAGGGCGGACAGGGGGAGGCCAAGAGACCCAGTACTTC	CASSLVAGRTGGGQETQYF
-	TRBV12-5	-	TRBJ2-7	TGTGCTAGTGGTTTGGGGGGGCACGAGCAGTACTTC	CASGLGGHEQYF
TRBD1	TRBV27	-	TRBJ2-2	TGTGCCAGCAGCCCTCAGGGGGCGGTCGCCGGGGAGCTGTTTTTT	CASSPQGAVAGELFF
TRBD2	TRBV11-2	-	TRBJ2-1	TGTGCCAGCAGCTTAGAGTCTAGCGGGGAGCATGAGCAGTTCTTC	CASSLESSGEHEQFF
-	TRBV7-2	-	TRBJ2-3	TGTGCCAGCAGCAAAATCGTGGATACGCAGTATTTT	CASSKIVDTQYF
-	TRBV5-1	-	TRBJ2-5	TGCGCCAGCAGTCCCGGACAGCAAGAGACCCAGTACTTC	CASSPGQQETQYF
-	TRBV25-1	few	TRBJ1-1	TGTGCCAGCCTAGGGGATCGGGGACGGTACACTGAAGCTTTCTTT	CASLGDRGRYTEAFF
-	TRBV5-1	once	TRBJ2-1	TGCGCCAGCAGCGGCGGGACCTACAATGAGCAGTTCTTC	CASSGGTYNEQFF
-	TRBV2	-	TRBJ1-4	TGTGCCAGCAGTGCCCGGACGGCAACTAATGAAAAACTGTTTTTT	CASSARTATNEKLFF
-	TRBV6-2/TRBV6-3	-	TRBJ1-1	TGTGCCAGCAGTTACGACAGCTCGGGTTCCGAAGCTTTCTTT	CASSYDSSGSEAFF
-	TRBV5-1	-	TRBJ2-7	TGCGCCAGCAGCTTGGTGGCAGATCATTACTACGAGCAGTACTTC	CASSLVADHYYEQYF
-	TRBV2	-	TRBJ2-5	TGTGCCAGCATCCGATTTGCTCAAGAGACCCAGTACTTC	CASIRFAQETQYF
-	TRBV28	few	TRBJ1-4	TGTGCCAGCACCAAGACATCCGGCAAATTTGAAAAACTGTTTTTT	CASTKTSGKFEKLFF
-	TRBV7-9	-	TRBJ2-5	TGTGCCAGCAGCTTAGCGCAGGGGACCGAGACCCAGTACTTC	CASSLAQGTETQYF
-	TRBV7-9	-	TRBJ2-7	TGTGCCAGCAGCCGACAGGGTGGGGGAGGGTACGAGCAGTACTTC	CASSRQGGGGYEQYF
-	TRBV14	-	TRBJ2-4	TGTGCCAGCAGCCAACAGGGGGGAACCCTAGCCAAAAACATTCAGTACTTC	CASSQQGGTLAKNIQYF
-	TRBV4-3	few	TRBJ1-5	TGCGCCAGCAGCCAAGAGAGTCTGGGTGGTCAGCCCCAGCATTTT	CASSQESLGGQPQHF
-	TRBV5-4	-	TRBJ1-2	TGTGCCAGCAGCTTGGGGCTTTACGGTGGCTACACCTTC	CASSLGLYGGYTF
TRBD2	TRBV7-9	-	TRBJ2-1	TGTGCCAGCAGCCCAGCGGGGGGGCCGCAAAATGAGCAGTTCTTC	CASSPAGGPQNEQFF
-	TRBV7-8	-	TRBJ1-1	TGTGCCAGCAGGCCACAGGGTTGGAACACTGAAGCTTTCTTT	CASRPQGWNTEAFF
TRBD1	TRBV5-6	-	TRBJ1-2	TGTGCCAGCAGCTCCGGACAGGAACTCTATGGCTACACCTTC	CASSSGQELYGYTF
-	TRBV20-1	-	TRBJ2-5	TGCAGTGCTAGTACCCGGGCGGTCCAAGAGACCCAGTACTTC	CSASTRAVQETQYF
-	TRBV7-6	once	TRBJ1-2	TGTGCCAGCAGCTTAGGAGGGGCACTCGGGGGTGGCTACACCTTC	CASSLGGALGGGYTF
-	TRBV15	-	TRBJ1-5	TGTGCCACCAGCAGAGATTTGGAGTATGACAATCAGCCCCAGCATTTT	CATSRDLEYDNQPQHF
TRBD2	TRBV4-3	-	TRBJ2-3	TGCGCCAGCAGCCAAGGGCTAGCGGGGGGGCCTAGCACAGATACGCAGTATTTT	CASSQGLAGGPSTDTQYF
-	TRBV24-1	-	TRBJ2-1	TGTGCCACCAGTGATAGTCCGGTCAACAATGAGCAGTTCTTC	CATSDSPVNNEQFF
TRBD2	TRBV19	once	TRBJ2-2	TGTGCCAGTAGTATATCGGGACTAGCGGGAGTCGGTGTCACCGGGGAGCTGTTTTTT	CASSISGLAGVGVTGELFF
-	TRBV25-1	-	TRBJ1-5	TGTGCCAGCAGTGATGGGGGGGCATCCAATCAGCCCCAGCATTTT	CASSDGGASNQPQHF
-	TRBV10-1	-	TRBJ2-7	TGCGCACCAGAGAGGGACGCCGGCTCCTACGAGCAGTACTTC	CAPERDAGSYEQYF
TRBD2	TRBV11-2	-	TRBJ2-2	TGTGCCAGCAGCTTAGAAGGGAGAAGCGGGGCCCTCGGAACCGGGGAGCTGTTTTTT	CASSLEGRSGALGTGELFF
-	TRBV29-1	-	TRBJ2-3	TGCAGCGTAATGAGGTACGACGCAGATACGCAGTATTTT	CSVMRYDADTQYF
TRBD1	TRBV7-9	-	TRBJ1-6	TGTGCCAGCAGCTACCGGACTCCGGGACAGGGTTCACCCCTCCACTTT	CASSYRTPGQGSPLHF
TRBD2	TRBV7-2	-	TRBJ2-3	TGTGCCAGCAGCTTCTCCGGGACTAGCGGGGCGGGTCTGTATTTT	CASSFSGTSGAGLYF
TRBD1	TRBV5-1	-	TRBJ2-1	TGCGCCAGCAGCTTGGCCGGACAGGCCACCAATGAGCAGTTCTTC	CASSLAGQATNEQFF
-	TRBV4-3	-	TRBJ2-7	TGCGCCAGCAGCCAAGTTGTTGGGCGGGACGAGCAGTACTTC	CASSQVVGRDEQYF
TRBD1	TRBV18	-	TRBJ2-7	TGTGCCAGCTCATCAACAGGGGTCCAGTACGAGCAGTACTTC	CASSSTGVQYEQYF
-	TRBV18	-	TRBJ1-3	TGTGCCAGCTCACCAGTTGCCCGGCCCTCTGGAAACACCATATATTTT	CASSPVARPSGNTIYF
TRBD1	TRBV19	-	TRBJ1-5	TGTGCCAGTAGTCGGGACAGGGCAGGCAATCAGCCCCAGCATTTT	CASSRDRAGNQPQHF
TRBD1	TRBV3-1/TRBV3-2	-	TRBJ1-5	TGTGCCAGCAGCCCGACAGGGGTGGGTCAGCCCCAGCATTTT	CASSPTGVGQPQHF
-	TRBV7-9	few	TRBJ2-7	TGTGCCAGCAGCTTAGGGCAGGGGCTACACGAGCAGTACTTC	CASSLGQGLHEQYF
TRBD1	TRBV19	-	TRBJ2-5	TGTGCCAGTAGTATGGGGACAGGGGGAGAGACCCAGTACTTC	CASSMGTGGETQYF
TRBD1	TRBV27	-	TRBJ1-1	TGTGCCAGCAAGGTGGGGACAGGGAACACTGAAGCTTTCTTT	CASKVGTGNTEAFF
-	TRBV2	-	TRBJ1-4	TGTGCCAGCAACGATAGAGAAAAACTGTTTTTT	CASNDREKLFF
-	TRBV9	-	TRBJ1-1	TGTGCCAGCAGCGTAGGAGGGCATAGTGAAGCTTTCTTT	CASSVGGHSEAFF
-	TRBV18	-	TRBJ1-2	TGTGCCAGCTCACCAGGGGAAGTATATGGCTACACCTTC	CASSPGEVYGYTF
TRBD1	TRBV18	-	TRBJ2-7	TGTGCCAGCTCACTTACCCCGGGACAGCCCTACGAGCAGTACTTC	CASSLTPGQPYEQYF
TRBD2	TRBV6-2/TRBV6-3	once	TRBJ2-3	TGTGCCAGCAGTTACTTGGGACTAGCGGGAGTTGCAGATACGCAGTATTTT	CASSYLGLAGVADTQYF
-	TRBV5-1	-	TRBJ2-2	TGCGCCAGCAGCCCGGGGTCTACCGGCGGGGAGCTGTTTTTT	CASSPGSTGGELFF
-	TRBV19	-	TRBJ2-7	TGTGCCAGTAGTTCCCCGACCCCCTACGAGCAGTACTTC	CASSSPTPYEQYF
-	TRBV10-3	-	TRBJ1-2	TGTGCCACCAGTGAGTGGTTTCGCAGTGCTAACTATGGCTACACCTTC	CATSEWFRSANYGYTF
TRBD1	TRBV5-1	-	TRBJ2-7	TGCGCCAGCAGCTCCGGGACAGGGGGCTACGAGCAGTACTTC	CASSSGTGGYEQYF
-	TRBV11-2	-	TRBJ2-7	TGTGCCAGCACCTCGTTATTGGTGCTCGAGCAGTACTTC	CASTSLLVLEQYF
TRBD1	TRBV7-9	few	TRBJ2-2	TGTGCCAGCAGCCCCGGACAGGGGTACACCGGGGAGCTGTTTTTT	CASSPGQGYTGELFF
TRBD1	TRBV6-4	-	TRBJ1-1	TGTGCCAGCAGTAAGGAGGGGGCGGCCACTGAAGCTTTCTTT	CASSKEGAATEAFF
-	TRBV10-3	-	TRBJ1-1	TGTGCCATCAGTGAGTATGGAACAGGGCTGAACACTGAAGCTTTCTTT	CAISEYGTGLNTEAFF
TRBD1	TRBV29-1	once	TRBJ2-6	TGCAGCACCCCCGTGACAGGGGCAGCTGGGGCCAACGTCCTGACTTTC	CSTPVTGAAGANVLTF
-	TRBV4-1	-	TRBJ2-7	TGCGCCAGCAGTCCCCGAGAAGCCTACGAGCAGTACTTC	CASSPREAYEQYF
TRBD1	TRBV5-4	-	TRBJ2-7	TGTGCCAGCAGCCGGGACAGATACGAGCAGTACTTC	CASSRDRYEQYF